Many counts were recorded for the clone carrying this TCR beta chain. These data are taken from a study of T cells after yellow fever vaccination. The CDR3 runs to 13 residues. The germline gives CDR1 SGHRS, CDR2 YFSETQ. Between the trimmed V and J ends, which lost 1 base and 0 bases, there was a span of 4 bases. TCRdb independently ran MiXCR on the 5' RACE reads; one entry per CDR3 protein. Of some 600,000 distinct CDR3 sequences listed, 9% to 15% are singletons. The clonotype was recovered from a man younger than 40 who received the YFV17D yellow fever vaccine. The chain has TRBV5-1 and TRBJ1-1; D gene unclear. The material was PBMCs, obtained on the day of the yellow fever booster vaccination. CDR3 nucleotide sequence: TGCGCCAGCAGCTTGAATCTGAACACTGAAGCTTTCTTT. It translates to CASSLNLNTEAFF.